The rows below give T cell receptor beta chains drawn from one sample of a study of graft-versus-host responses after intestinal transplantation. Their recognized antigens are unknown. The method was immunoSEQ multiplex PCR; TCRdb's version includes in-frame clones alone and lacks a portion of them. Among roughly 120,000 clones listed, about nine tenths were seen once. Sequences were derived from unstimulated CD4+ T cells sorted from spleen or lymph node cells, sampled before intestinal transplant. These receptors all stem from a human donor who received an intestinal transplant. The CDR3 runs from the conserved cysteine through the conserved F or W. A D gene is named only where the DNA matches it firmly. The size entry is marked missing in some rows and otherwise reads once, few, many or a size class.

clone size,J gene,V gene,D gene,CDR3 length,CDR3 protein,CDR3 DNA
NA,TRBJ2-1,TRBV5-4,NA,14,CASSLRLERNEQFF,TGTGCCAGCAGCTTAAGGTTGGAGCGCAATGAGCAGTTCTTC
NA,TRBJ1-4,TRBV10-3,NA,14,CAIGAGALNEKLFF,TGTGCCATCGGAGCTGGGGCTCTTAATGAAAAACTGTTTTTT
NA,TRBJ1-5,TRBV11-2,TRBD1,15,CASSLTGVLNQPQHF,TGTGCCAGCAGCTTAACAGGGGTCCTCAATCAGCCCCAGCATTTT
NA,TRBJ2-3,TRBV9,NA,15,CASSVNDRRRDTQYF,TGTGCCAGCAGCGTAAACGACAGACGTCGGGATACGCAGTATTTT
once,TRBJ1-2,TRBV9,NA,13,CASSVGLTYGYTF,TGTGCCAGCAGCGTTGGGCTGACCTATGGCTACACCTTC
NA,TRBJ2-2,TRBV19,NA,15,CASMSERLNTGELFF,TGTGCCAGTATGAGCGAGCGGCTGAACACCGGGGAGCTGTTTTTT
NA,TRBJ2-3,TRBV7-3,NA,14,CASSPTRVADTQYF,TGTGCCAGCAGCCCAACCAGGGTAGCAGATACGCAGTATTTT
once,TRBJ2-6,TRBV5-1,TRBD2,15,CASRGGLSGANVLTF,TGCGCCAGCCGGGGGGGCCTCTCTGGGGCCAACGTCCTGACTTTC
NA,TRBJ2-5,TRBV2,NA,13,CASRQGTGETQYF,TGTGCCAGCAGACAGGGTACAGGAGAGACCCAGTACTTC
NA,TRBJ1-5,TRBV19,NA,13,CASSLQGYQPQHF,TGTGCCAGTAGTCTACAGGGATATCAGCCCCAGCATTTT
NA,TRBJ2-7,TRBV7-8,TRBD2,16,CASSLAWASGTYEQYF,TGTGCCAGCAGCTTAGCTTGGGCTAGCGGCACCTACGAGCAGTACTTC
NA,TRBJ1-6,TRBV7-9,NA,15,CASSSPGLQNSPLHF,TGTGCCAGCAGCTCCCCGGGACTCCAGAATTCACCCCTCCACTTT
NA,TRBJ1-1,TRBV29-1,NA,12,CSVWGPGTEAFF,TGCAGCGTCTGGGGGCCGGGCACTGAAGCTTTCTTT
NA,TRBJ2-2,TRBV30,TRBD2,14,CAWSHGGDTGELFF,TGTGCCTGGAGTCACGGGGGGGACACCGGGGAGCTGTTTTTT
NA,TRBJ1-5,TRBV29-1,TRBD1,13,CSVGQGRGQPQHF,TGCAGCGTAGGACAGGGACGCGGGCAGCCCCAGCATTTT
NA,TRBJ1-1,TRBV27,NA,13,CATRDNMNTEAFF,TGTGCCACCAGGGACAACATGAACACTGAAGCTTTCTTT
NA,TRBJ2-2,TRBV4-1,TRBD2,18,CASSQDHLAGINTGELFF,TGCGCCAGCAGCCAAGATCACTTAGCGGGGATAAACACCGGGGAGCTGTTTTTT
few,TRBJ2-3,TRBV5-8,NA,14,CASRLEQSTDTQYF,TGTGCCAGCAGACTGGAGCAGAGCACAGATACGCAGTATTTT
NA,TRBJ2-5,TRBV5-1,TRBD1,14,CASSVPGTEETQYF,TGCGCCAGCAGCGTTCCCGGGACAGAAGAGACCCAGTACTTC
NA,TRBJ2-3,TRBV5-6,NA,16,CASTIGAGESTDTQYF,TGTGCCAGCACCATTGGGGCAGGGGAAAGCACAGATACGCAGTATTTT